This record looks at one TCR beta chain sequence and its context. Its antigen is not identified. This sample is part of a study of blood T cells in healthy people across ages. Findings and limits, study-wide: No one knew whether donors had CMV, which possibly confounded expanded clonotype changes.

For the second PCR, which ran for roughly 7 to 11 cycles, a sample-barcoded 5' primer and a J-beta primer mix were used. TCRdb reprocessed the 5' RACE reads via MiXCR and lists one record per CDR3 protein. The repertoire holds about 970,000 distinct CDR3 sequences, with approximately 50% as singletons. There are 15 residues in the CDR3. Germline V lookup: CDR1 SGHTA, CDR2 FQGNSA. Deletions cut 5 bases from V and 5 bases from J, with 16 bases between. The chain links TRBV7-2 to TRBJ1-5; D is perhaps TRBD1 (6 bases). The source is a woman aged 60-70 years in good health. The specimen sequenced was blood. CDR3 protein: CASSNGPGGHQPQHF. The DNA for the CDR3 is TGTGCCAGCAGCAACGGACCCGGGGGCCATCAGCCCCAGCATTTT.